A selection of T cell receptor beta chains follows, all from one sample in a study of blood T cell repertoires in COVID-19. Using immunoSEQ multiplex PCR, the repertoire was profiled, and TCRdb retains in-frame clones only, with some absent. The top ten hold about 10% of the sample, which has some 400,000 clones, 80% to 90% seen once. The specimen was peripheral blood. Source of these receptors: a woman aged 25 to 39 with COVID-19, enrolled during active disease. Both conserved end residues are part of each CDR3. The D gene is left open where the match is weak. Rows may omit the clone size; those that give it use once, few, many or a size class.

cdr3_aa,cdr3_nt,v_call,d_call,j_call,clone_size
CASSLHPGQGLREQYF,TGTGCCAGCTCTCTTCATCCGGGACAGGGTCTAAGGGAGCAGTACTTC,TRBV18,TRBD1,TRBJ2-7,-
CASSPSLYNEQFF,TGTGCCAGCAGCCCTAGTCTATACAATGAGCAGTTCTTC,TRBV5-4,-,TRBJ2-1,-
CASSPQVRAGELFF,TGTGCCAGCAGCCCCCAGGTCAGGGCCGGGGAGCTGTTTTTT,TRBV6-4,-,TRBJ2-2,once
CASSHRLAGDTQYF,TGTGCCAGCAGCCATCGACTAGCGGGAGATACGCAGTATTTT,TRBV13,TRBD2,TRBJ2-3,-
CASSFGLAGDSEQYF,TGTGCCAGCAGCTTCGGACTAGCGGGAGATAGCGAGCAGTACTTC,TRBV7-9,TRBD2,TRBJ2-7,-
CASSPTTGTPIYEQYF,TGTGCCAGCAGTCCAACCACCGGGACACCAATCTACGAGCAGTACTTC,TRBV28,-,TRBJ2-7,-
CSASFPGQGNQPQHF,TGCAGTGCTAGTTTTCCGGGACAGGGCAATCAGCCCCAGCATTTT,TRBV20-1,TRBD1,TRBJ1-5,-
CASSPQGISNEQFF,TGTGCCAGCTCCCCCCAGGGGATTAGTAATGAGCAGTTCTTC,TRBV18,-,TRBJ2-1,once
CASSPHRGTPEQYF,TGTGCCAGCAGCCCCCACAGGGGAACCCCCGAGCAGTACTTC,TRBV11-1,TRBD1,TRBJ2-7,-
CASSERRDPEYYGYTF,TGTGCCAGCAGCGAGCGAAGAGACCCAGAGTACTATGGCTACACCTTC,TRBV2,-,TRBJ1-2,-
CASSAGQVTYEQYF,TGCGCCAGCAGTGCGGGACAGGTAACCTACGAGCAGTACTTC,TRBV10-1,TRBD1,TRBJ2-7,-
CASSQAPSGSYEQYF,TGCGCCAGCAGCCAAGCCCCTAGCGGGTCCTACGAGCAGTACTTC,TRBV4-3,TRBD2,TRBJ2-7,-
CASSQDGEVTYNEQFF,TGTGCCAGCAGCCAAGATGGAGAGGTTACCTACAATGAGCAGTTCTTC,TRBV3-1/TRBV3-2,-,TRBJ2-1,-
CAWTSGRWDTGELFF,TGTGCCTGGACTAGCGGGAGGTGGGACACCGGGGAGCTGTTTTTT,TRBV30,TRBD2,TRBJ2-2,-
CASSLRQFSTDTQYF,TGTGCCAGCAGCTTGCGCCAGTTTAGCACAGATACGCAGTATTTT,TRBV5-4,-,TRBJ2-3,-
CASSPVPSIYGYTF,TGTGCCAGCAGCCCCGTCCCGAGTATCTATGGCTACACCTTC,TRBV28,-,TRBJ1-2,-
CASSYQAGYEQYF,TGTGCCAGCAGTTACCAGGCGGGATACGAGCAGTACTTC,TRBV6-5,-,TRBJ2-7,few
CASSLNPGSYEQYF,TGTGCCAGCAGCTTAAACCCGGGCTCCTACGAGCAGTACTTC,TRBV7-3,-,TRBJ2-7,few
CASSLGRGGYTF,TGTGCCAGCAGCTTAGGCCGGGGTGGCTACACCTTC,TRBV7-6,-,TRBJ1-2,-
CASSPIPWGGNEKLFF,TGTGCCAGCAGCCCAATTCCCTGGGGGGGGAATGAAAAACTGTTTTTT,TRBV9,-,TRBJ1-4,once
CASSPSPSYEQYF,TGTGCCAGCAGCCCCTCCCCCTCGTACGAGCAGTACTTC,TRBV9,-,TRBJ2-7,-
CASSDNYRTKGYTF,TGTGCCAGCAGTGATAATTACAGGACTAAAGGCTACACCTTC,TRBV6-1,-,TRBJ1-2,-
CASSFSGANQPQHF,TGTGCCAGCAGTTTCTCAGGGGCAAATCAGCCCCAGCATTTT,TRBV28,-,TRBJ1-5,-
CASSQDSSGIRDTQYF,TGCGCCAGCAGCCAAGATTCTAGCGGGATACGAGATACGCAGTATTTT,TRBV4-1,TRBD2,TRBJ2-3,-
CASRLAGQETQYF,TGTGCCAGCAGGCTAGCGGGACAAGAGACCCAGTACTTC,TRBV28,TRBD2,TRBJ2-5,-
CASSQDSSRYSGNTIYF,TGTGCCAGCAGCCAGGACAGCTCCCGATACTCTGGAAACACCATATATTTT,TRBV28,-,TRBJ1-3,-
CASSRPGQGDNYGYTF,TGTGCCAGCAGTCGACCGGGACAGGGGGATAACTATGGCTACACCTTC,TRBV5-4,TRBD1,TRBJ1-2,-
CASSLSGTGELFF,TGCGCCAGCAGCCTCTCGGGAACCGGGGAGCTGTTTTTT,TRBV5-1,-,TRBJ2-2,-
CASSPVGQGRSKNIQYF,TGTGCTAGCAGCCCGGTGGGTCAGGGGCGATCCAAAAACATTCAGTACTTC,TRBV7-7,-,TRBJ2-4,-
CASRNRRLDTGELFF,TGTGCCAGCCGGAATAGACGACTTGACACCGGGGAGCTGTTTTTT,TRBV6-6,-,TRBJ2-2,-
CASSSEGRYRIIHSGNTIYF,TGCGCCAGCAGCTCGGAGGGCAGGTACCGTATCATTCACTCTGGAAACACCATATATTTT,TRBV5-1,-,TRBJ1-3,once
CASSQQAGGSDTQYF,TGCGCCAGCAGCCAACAAGCGGGGGGCTCAGATACGCAGTATTTT,TRBV4-1,TRBD2,TRBJ2-3,-
CASSFHGTGGYEQYF,TGTGCCAGCAGCTTTCACGGGACAGGGGGCTACGAGCAGTACTTC,TRBV7-2,TRBD1,TRBJ2-7,-
CATSDLRQGNNQPQHF,TGTGCCACCAGTGATCTCCGACAGGGAAATAATCAGCCCCAGCATTTT,TRBV24-1,TRBD1,TRBJ1-5,few
CASSLEAGNTEAFF,TGCGCCAGCAGCTTGGAGGCGGGGAACACTGAAGCTTTCTTT,TRBV5-1,-,TRBJ1-1,once
CASSEAGRTYEQYF,TGTGCCAGCAGTGAGGCAGGGAGGACCTACGAGCAGTACTTC,TRBV2,-,TRBJ2-7,few
CATSDSTTSGPDSYNEQFF,TGTGCCACCAGTGATTCCACTACTAGCGGCCCGGACTCCTACAATGAGCAGTTCTTC,TRBV24-1,TRBD2,TRBJ2-1,-
CASSWTGAHQPQHF,TGTGCCAGCAGCTGGACAGGGGCCCATCAGCCCCAGCATTTT,TRBV7-9,TRBD1,TRBJ1-5,-
CSVSRGTGSQQYF,TGCAGCGTATCGAGGGGGACAGGCTCGCAACAGTACTTC,TRBV29-1,TRBD1,TRBJ2-7,-